This T cell receptor beta chain was observed in a study of T-cell memory formation after mild COVID-19. Findings of the study overall: There was a balanced CD4/CD8 profile in clones contracting day 15 to 85, and later expanders leaned CD4+.

In the case of this clonotype: Antigen specificity is unknown.

Each CDR3 protein is one row after TCRdb ran MiXCR on the 5' RACE reads. The sample lists 190,000 or so distinct CDR3 sequences; over 20% were seen once. The junction had 3 bases not matched to a gene; V was cut back by 3 bases and J by 2 bases. This CDR3 has 15 residues. Per the germline V gene, CDR1 is KGHDR and CDR2 is SFDVKD. The chain joins TRBV24-1 to TRBJ2-3; 8 nucleotides line up with TRBD2. This TCR was recovered from an adult woman who had mild COVID-19 (a few samples of this study predate the infection). Cell type and time point are not known. Sequenced input: PBMCs or a T cell subset sorted from them (not recorded which). CDR3 protein: CATSDMREATDTQYF. The CDR3 bases are TGTGCCACCAGTGATATGCGGGAGGCCACAGATACGCAGTATTTT.